This T cell receptor (beta chain) is drawn from a study of shared clonotypes between healthy human individuals (dated by TCRdb to 2018 to 2020). Background for the entire study: The cohort comprised a couple of women and a few men aged 18 to 49 years. Leukapheresis yielded between about 0.9 and 9 billion PBMCs per donor. Libraries were prepared and TCR repertoires were sequenced by different laboratories using diverse techniques, in order to increase sequencing depth and limit assay-specific biases. Per donor, three plates each were used for CD4 naive and CD4 memory, two for CD8 naive, and one for CD8 memory. To estimate repertoire size and how much clonotypes are shared between individuals, the study performed deep sequencing of blood TCR repertoires from a few healthy adults.

From the germline V gene (reference sequence), CDR1 is MNHEY and CDR2 is SMNVEV. V was cut back by 1 base and J by 0 bases, leaving a gap of 13 bases between them. The CDR3 sequence holds 17 residues, the cysteine and phenylalanine included. The kept DNA is CDR3 alone, 51 bases in frame from the first base. Here is what the overall study found, with its caveats: Even with the large sequencing depth, rarefaction of the sorted-subset datasets indicated that sequencing was incomplete. Sampling was restricted to blood, and TCR repertoires in tissue are likely to differ from TCR repertoires in blood. Naive subsets generally had larger estimated clonotype richness than memory subsets. Based on pairwise subsampling, the degree of clonotype sharing among donors was expected to be affected by sequencing depth. Because the study included a small number of donors, the genetic and exposure-history diversity represented was limited. Across several donors, approximately 4.9% of naive CD4, around 3.3% of naive CD8, 2% to 2.5% of memory CD4, and under 0.45% of memory CD8 clonotypes were shared. Higher generation probabilities were observed for clonotypes shared by all four sorted-subset donors than for non-shared clonotypes.

Using the deep immunoSEQ assay, multiplex PCR amplified TCR CDR3 regions from genomic DNA. Extracted genomic DNA from each cell subset was distributed evenly across all wells of several immunoSEQ 96-well plates, and each plate was treated as a replicate. For sorted subsets, each replicate PCR was loaded with approximately 200 ng genomic DNA, equivalent to 30,000 or so T cell genomes. Purified libraries were measured with a Qubit 3.0 fluorometer, size-checked on a Bioanalyzer 2100, and measured again with the KAPA Library Quantification kit. Each immunoSEQ 96-well plate was sequenced on its own single-read 150-cycle Illumina NextSeq 550 flow cell. In the original analysis: Because the immunoSEQ output held only junctional sequences and lacked quality scores, the filtering could not match the filtering applied to full-length reads. To assign V/J genes and CDR3, sequences were annotated using PyIR, a Python wrapper for IgBLAST v1.9, with IMGT germline references. Any read was removed if the V/J assignment was weak (E-value above 1e-6), the CDR3 was missing, or the read contained stop codons, out-of-frame junctions, or ambiguous translated residues. V3J clonotypes were defined as sequences sharing the same inferred V gene, J gene, and CDR3 amino acid sequence. To compute the percentage overlap between repertoires, the number of shared unique clonotypes was divided by the size of the smaller repertoire. RTK rarefaction, the Chao1 estimator, and Recon v2.1 estimates of unobserved clonotypes were used to assess repertoire richness. For all TCRbeta clonotypes obtained by the gDNA method from four donors, generation probabilities were computed with OLGA. Imported from immuneACCESS, the table was reduced by TCRdb to in-frame sequences with V and J called. These copies leave out some clones; in studies compared against another copy, an unresolved V gene accounts for under half, and the cause of the remainder is not known. V, J and clone size are those of that table, while D and trimming were read from the DNA. This sample has some 2,100,000 clones in its table, and approximately 94% of those were observed once. The top ten clones comprise more than 0.1% of the sample.

About this clone: Its antigen is currently not known. No much larger clonotype is one base removed from it; base qualities were not supplied.

Donors were healthy HIV-negative adults with no recently reported acute infections or vaccinations. Every donor was a Caucasian adult residing in Nashville, Tennessee, USA. CD4+ T cells were enriched by magnetic negative selection, after which naive cells were positively selected on CD45RA and the negative fraction was taken as the memory subset. Blood was collected by leukapheresis, and PBMCs were isolated by Ficoll-Histopaque density gradient centrifugation and then cryopreserved in liquid nitrogen vapor phase. Analytical flow cytometry was used to check the purity and quantity of each magnetically sorted T cell population. Genomic DNA was isolated from every sorted fraction and measured by UV absorbance on a Nanodrop 2000c.

The sequenced material came from naive CD4+ T cells sorted from blood. Taken with the paper, the label for cell subset or site translates to: CD45RA+ positively selected. The clonotype comes from a man in his late teens or twenties in good health. The chain was built from TRBV27 and TRBJ2-1; matching of 6 bases hints at TRBD2 as the D gene. CDR3 reads: CASSLFPSRDSYNEQFF. The nucleotides read TGTGCCAGCAGTTTATTCCCCTCGCGGGACTCCTACAATGAGCAGTTCTTC.